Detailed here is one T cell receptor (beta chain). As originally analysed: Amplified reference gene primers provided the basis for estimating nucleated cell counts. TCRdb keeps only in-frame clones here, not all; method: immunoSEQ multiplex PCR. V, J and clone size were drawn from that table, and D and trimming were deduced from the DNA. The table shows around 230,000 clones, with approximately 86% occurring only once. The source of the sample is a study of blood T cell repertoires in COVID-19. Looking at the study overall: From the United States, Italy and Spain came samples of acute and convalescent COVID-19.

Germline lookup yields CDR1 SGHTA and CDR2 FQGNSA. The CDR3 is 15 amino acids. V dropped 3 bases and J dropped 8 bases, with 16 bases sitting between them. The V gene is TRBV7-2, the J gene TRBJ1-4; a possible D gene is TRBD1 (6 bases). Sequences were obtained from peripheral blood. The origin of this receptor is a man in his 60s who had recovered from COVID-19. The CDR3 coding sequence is TGTGCCAGCAGCTTCGGGAACAGGGTGGCGGAAAAACTGTTTTTT. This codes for CASSFGNRVAEKLFF.